Given below is one TCR beta chain in context. This receptor's antigen is unknown. No base qualities exist here, and no much larger clone lies one base off it. Based on the germline V gene, the CDR1 and CDR2 sequences are MNHEY and SVGAGI. From the cysteine through the phenylalanine, the CDR3 covers 15 amino acids. The kept DNA is CDR3 alone, 45 bases in frame from the first base. V was cut back by 2 bases and J by 0 bases, leaving a gap of 10 bases between them. The record originates from a study of OX40 agonist ivuxolimab in advanced cancers. For the study in its entirety: The costimulatory receptor OX40 (CD134) was targeted by ivuxolimab, a fully human IgG2 agonistic monoclonal antibody. Peripheral TCRbeta sequencing aimed to test whether ivuxolimab altered TCR sequence diversity and caused clonal T-cell expansion. Of the approximately 50 dose-escalation patients, hepatocellular carcinoma was present in around 20, melanoma in some 15, renal cell carcinoma in 9 and head and neck cancer in 9. Intravenous ivuxolimab was administered to patients every 2 weeks at six dose levels: 0.01, 0.1, 0.3, 1.5, 3 and 10 mg/kg. A male proportion of about 79% and a mean age of approximately 62 years, ranging from about 20 to 85, were recorded for the dose-escalation cohort. The paper covers the monotherapy dose-escalation part of the phase I ivuxolimab trial, which included N of about 56 patients. Partial responses were achieved by three dose-escalation patients, of whom one had hepatocellular carcinoma and two had cutaneous melanoma. Patients were allowed to have had prior anti-PD-1, anti-PD-L1 or anti-CTLA-4 therapy, and roughly 40% of the dose-escalation patients had previously received checkpoint inhibitors.

The trial excluded patients who had a history of autoimmune disease or who were on systemic immunosuppression. Peripheral blood for TCR sequencing was drawn from every dose cohort at baseline, at cycle 4 day 1 and at cycle 7 day 1. Samples were obtained from an open-label, multicenter, first-in-human phase I dose-escalation trial of ivuxolimab. The trial enrolled adults with locally advanced or metastatic head and neck squamous cell, hepatocellular, melanoma or renal cell carcinoma. Before TCR sequencing, CD4+ T cells and CD8+ T cells were sorted from peripheral blood as separate populations. To sequence the TCRbeta CDR3 region, genomic DNA was isolated from the sorted cells. The immunoSEQ Assay was used for sequencing of TCRbeta CDR3 regions. The table comes from immuneACCESS by way of TCRdb, which keeps in-frame sequences with V and J called. Part of the clones is missing from these tables; in studies checked, under half for an unresolved V gene and the rest for unknown reasons. The table for this sample lists roughly 80,000 clones; roughly 91% of them were counted only once. The ten largest clonotypes hold 0.32% of the sample.

On the study overall, not on this receptor specifically: Partial responders in the 0.1-3.0 mg/kg groups had among the lowest normalized peripheral clonal expansion, especially among CD8+ T cells. At doses of 0.1 to 3.0 mg/kg, clonal expansion of both CD4+ and CD8+ blood T cells was observed from baseline to week 6. After ivuxolimab, expanded clones were on average more numerous among CD8+ T cells than among CD4+ T cells. The antigen specificity of the clonally expanded peripheral T cells was not determined. Low levels of normalized T-cell clonal expansion were also seen in some nonresponding patients.

The sequencing here drew on CD4+ or CD8+ T cells sorted from blood, taken in a trial of the OX40 agonist ivuxolimab. This receptor was obtained from an adult with an advanced solid tumor such as melanoma, head and neck, liver or kidney cancer. The chain employs TRBV6-5 and TRBJ1-1; TRBD1 is a possible D gene, resting on 5 matching bases. The sequence in DNA is TGTGCCAGCAGTTACGCAGGGTACCTGAACACTGAAGCTTTCTTT. Translated, this is CASSYAGYLNTEAFF.